One and the same sample provided the 18 T cell receptor beta chains below, sequenced in a study of tumour-infiltrating T cells in Burkitt lymphoma. The data were produced by immunoSEQ multiplex PCR, yet TCRdb's version contains in-frame clones alone and is incomplete. This sample has under 9,000 clones, with around 70% found just once. The sample was tumor tissue. These receptors were collected from a human donor with diffuse large B-cell lymphoma.

This clone was detected once. V usage is TRBV5-4 and J usage is TRBJ1-1; D not certain. The CDR3 is 12 amino acids. Trimming stripped 1 base from V and 7 bases from J, with 8 bases between. Germline loops: CDR1 SGHNT, CDR2 YYREEE (reference sequence). The CDR3 spells CASSLPDGEAFF. The CDR3 DNA reads as TGTGCCAGCAGCTTGCCGGACGGTGAAGCTTTCTTT.

This clone was recorded a few times. The V gene is TRBV6-6, the J gene TRBJ1-3, with D possibly matching TRBD1 (5 bases). Germline V gene data show CDR1 as MNHNY and CDR2 as SVGAGI (reference sequence). This CDR3 comprises 11 residues. CDR3 amino acids: CPGKWGNTIYF. DNA for the CDR3: TGTCCGGGTAAGTGGGGGAACACCATATATTTT.

V and J are TRBV27 and TRBJ1-5, with 7 bases identical to TRBD1. Germline CDR1 reads MNHEY; CDR2 reads SMNVEV (reference sequence). CDR3 length: 12 amino acids. After removal of 5 bases from V and 7 bases from J, the junction contained 2 bases not matched to a gene. CDR3 amino acids: CASSTQGQPQHF. The CDR3 coding sequence is TGTGCCAGCAGTACACAGGGGCAGCCCCAGCATTTT.

V is TRBV5-1 and J is TRBJ1-4; 7 nucleotides line up with TRBD1. Unmatched junction bases numbered 5, after V lost 5 bases and J lost 4 bases. The CDR3 runs 14 residues. The germline gives CDR1 SGHRS, CDR2 YFSETQ. CDR3 coding DNA: TGCGCCAGCAGTCGGGACAGCTATAATGAAAAACTGTTTTTT. Protein product: CASSRDSYNEKLFF.

This clone was detected only a few times. The DNA of the CDR3 is TGCGCCAGCAGCCAACACAGGGTGGCGGAGACCCAGTACTTC. This sequence encodes CASSQHRVAETQYF. The rearrangement joins TRBV4-1 to TRBJ2-5; possibly TRBD1 for D (6 bases). Per germline, CDR1 MGHRA and CDR2 YSYEKL. The CDR3 length is 14 residues. V was trimmed by 2 bases and J by 5 bases, leaving 12 bases between them.

This clone was counted between two and nine times. V is TRBV5-6 and J is TRBJ2-7, with D perhaps TRBD2 (5 bases). The germline V gene encodes CDR1 SGHDT and CDR2 YYEEEE. The CDR3 has 14 amino acids. The V gene lost 1 base and the J gene lost 1 base, with 9 bases spanning the gap. CDR3 bases: TGTGCCAGCAGCTTGTACGCGGGTTCCTACGAGCAGTACTTC. This gives the protein CASSLYAGSYEQYF.

The rearrangement uses TRBV18 and TRBJ1-4; possible D gene TRBD1, 6 bases. CDR1 is KGHSH, CDR2 LQKENI, per germline. The CDR3 covers 14 residues. Trimming pared 6 bases from V and 3 bases from J, leaving 11 bases between. The CDR3 DNA sequence: TGTGCCAGCTCGCCAGGGGCCGCTAATGAAAAACTGTTTTTT. It yields the protein CASSPGAANEKLFF.

This chain joins TRBV29-1 and TRBJ1-1; 8 bases align to TRBD1. Germline V gene data show CDR1 as SQVTM and CDR2 as ANQGSEA. After removal of 6 bases from V and 5 bases from J, the junction contained 11 bases not matched to a gene. This CDR3 has 14 residues. CDR3 residues: CSVIPQGDGTEAFF. The CDR3 region has the DNA TGCAGCGTAATCCCACAGGGGGACGGGACTGAAGCTTTCTTT.

In this sample, this clone turned up a few times. V gene TRBV5-1 combines with J gene TRBJ2-1; D unresolved. Germline assignment: CDR1 SGHRS and CDR2 YFSETQ. The V and J ends lost 3 bases and 8 bases respectively, with 9 bases between them. The length of the CDR3 is 12 residues. This CDR3 reads CASSSRSDEQFF. As DNA, the CDR3 is TGCGCCAGCAGCTCCCGGTCCGATGAGCAGTTCTTC.

The rearrangement links TRBV9 to TRBJ2-2; TRBD1 or TRBD2 may be the D gene (5 bases each). This CDR3 spans 15 amino acids. CDR1 SGDLS and CDR2 YYNGEE come from the germline V gene. With 4 bases removed from V and 4 bases from J, the gap between germline ends came to 14 bases. The CDR3 nucleotides read TGTGCCAGCAGCCCAACTGGGGGATTCACCGGGGAGCTGTTTTTT. Its translation is CASSPTGGFTGELFF.

This rearrangement joins TRBV7-8 to TRBJ1-5, with 9 bases fitting TRBD1. The CDR3 is 14 residues long. Trimming removed 1 base from V and 6 bases from J; junction bases left unmatched: 1. Germline V gene lookup returns CDR1 SGHVS and CDR2 FQNEAQ. CDR3 region: CASSLDRGLQPQHF. CDR3 coding DNA: TGTGCCAGCAGCTTAGACAGGGGGCTTCAGCCCCAGCATTTT.

The rearrangement uses TRBV4-2 and TRBJ2-5, with TRBD1 matching over 9 bases. The CDR3 is 16 residues long. The germline gives CDR1 LGHNA, CDR2 YNFKEQ. V lost 1 base, J lost 2 bases, and 5 bases stayed unmatched. CDR3 in DNA: TGTGCCAGCAGCCAAGGGGGACAGGGAGGGCAAGAGACCCAGTACTTC. It codes for CASSQGGQGGQETQYF.

The chain couples TRBV2 to TRBJ1-4; maybe TRBD1 (5 bases). This CDR3 comprises 13 residues. Germline values: CDR1 SNHLY, CDR2 FYNNEI. The V gene lost 7 bases and the J gene lost 16 bases, with 22 bases spanning the gap. The CDR3 loop is CASNRGDYFTTFF. For the CDR3, the DNA is TGTGCCAGCAATCGGGGGGACTACTTTACCACGTTTTTT.

This sequence joins TRBV5-4 and TRBJ2-2, with D perhaps TRBD1 (6 bases). Looked up from germline, CDR1 is SGHNT and CDR2 is YYREEE (reference sequence). Trimming left V 2 bases short and J 6 bases short, with 8 bases between. The CDR3 covers 13 residues. The CDR3 reads CASSFQGPGELFF. The CDR3 DNA reads as TGTGCCAGCAGCTTCCAGGGGCCCGGGGAGCTGTTTTTT.

The rearrangement uses TRBV6-5 and TRBJ1-5; D is ambiguous. With 6 bases removed from V and 4 bases from J, the gap between germline ends came to 16 bases. CDR1 and CDR2 from the germline V gene are MNHEY and SVGAGI. CDR3 size: 15 residues. The CDR3 is CASSPEKGPNQPQHF. For the CDR3, the DNA is TGTGCCAGCAGCCCTGAAAAGGGCCCTAATCAGCCCCAGCATTTT.

V and J are TRBV9 and TRBJ1-4, with D perhaps matching TRBD1 (5 bases). Germline V gives CDR1 SGDLS, CDR2 YYNGEE. The CDR3 consists of 16 residues. The V end lost 4 bases, the J end lost 0 bases, and 13 bases lay between the germline ends. CDR3 in DNA: TGTGCCAGCAGCTTCACAGGTGCTGCAACTAATGAAAAACTGTTTTTT. It is translated as CASSFTGAATNEKLFF.

The chain has TRBV10-3 and TRBJ1-4; no reliable D call. Germline V gene data show CDR1 as ENHRY and CDR2 as SYGVKD. Trimming shortened V by 11 bases and J by 0 bases, and 10 bases separated the two germline ends. The CDR3 runs 13 residues. The CDR3: CAVAGATNEKLFF. The CDR3 region has the DNA TGTGCCGTAGCAGGAGCAACTAATGAAAAACTGTTTTTT.

The V and J genes are TRBV7-9 and TRBJ1-3, with D uncertain. V lost 2 bases to trimming and J lost 1 base, with 6 bases between them. This CDR3 is built from 14 residues. CDR1 and CDR2 (germline): SEHNR, FQNEAQ (reference sequence). DNA of the CDR3: TGTGCCAGCAGCTTAATAAAATCTGGAAACACCATATATTTT. Its translation is CASSLIKSGNTIYF.